The T cell receptor (beta chain) under discussion was sequenced for a study of T cell clonality in common variable immunodeficiency. This clone was observed a handful of times. Its antigen is not identified. Aged about 8 to 65 years, CVID subjects averaged around 43 years old. Caucasian heritage predominated among both patients and controls. Blood came from CVID subjects not ill and not taking immunomodulatory or immunosuppressive medication. Method: immunoSEQ multiplex PCR; TCRdb's copy keeps in-frame clones and lacks some. The profile covers 25,000 to 30,000 clones, none occurring a single time. Study findings and constraints: Reportedly, TCR beta sequences from common variable immunodeficiency showed fewer deletions and N-nucleotide insertions.

The sequenced sample was peripheral blood mononuclear cells. This clonotype originated in a human donor with common variable immunodeficiency.

The DNA read from the CDR3 is TGTGCCAGCAGCTCTTACGTAGGCTCAGGTGAAAAA. Protein product: CASSSYVGSGEK. The full CDR3 reads CASSSYVGSGEKLFF. The J gene is TRBJ1-4, the V gene TRBV7-9; D unresolved. The read halts 3 residues ahead of the CDR3 end, with the missing end drawn from the germline J gene. The CDR3 has 15 amino acids. The V and J ends lost 4 bases and 7 bases respectively, with 16 bases between them. Germline V gene lookup returns CDR1 SEHNR and CDR2 FQNEAQ (reference sequence).